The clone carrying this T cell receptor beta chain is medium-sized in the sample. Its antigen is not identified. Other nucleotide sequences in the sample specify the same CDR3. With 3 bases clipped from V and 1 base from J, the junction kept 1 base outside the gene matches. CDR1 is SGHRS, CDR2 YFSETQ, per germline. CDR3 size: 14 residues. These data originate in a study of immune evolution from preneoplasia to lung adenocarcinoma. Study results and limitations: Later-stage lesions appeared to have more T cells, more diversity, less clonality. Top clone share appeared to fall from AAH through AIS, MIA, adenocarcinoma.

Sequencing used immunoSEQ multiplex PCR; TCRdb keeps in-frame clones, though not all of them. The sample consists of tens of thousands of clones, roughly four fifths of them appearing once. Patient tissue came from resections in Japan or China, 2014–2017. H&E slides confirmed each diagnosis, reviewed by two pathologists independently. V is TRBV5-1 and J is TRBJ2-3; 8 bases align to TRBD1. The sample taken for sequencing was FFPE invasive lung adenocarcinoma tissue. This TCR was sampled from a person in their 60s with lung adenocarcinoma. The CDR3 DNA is TGCGCCAGCAGCTCGGGACAGGGCACAGATACGCAGTATTTT. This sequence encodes CASSSGQGTDTQYF. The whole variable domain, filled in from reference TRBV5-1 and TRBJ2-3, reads KAGVTQTPRYLIKTRGQQVTLSCSPISGHRSVSWYQQTPGQGLQFLFEYFSETQRNKGNFPGRFSGRQFSNSRSEMNVSTLELGDSALYLCASSSGQGTDTQYFGPGTRLTVL.